Shown below are 30 T cell receptor beta chains from a single sample sequenced in a study of resident and recirculating memory T cells in vitiligo. The repertoire was sequenced with immunoSEQ multiplex PCR; TCRdb's copy has only in-frame clones and lacks some. The sample holds around 78,000 clones, under 95% seen once. The sample was blood. The receptors derive from a male donor with vitiligo.

V is TRBV4-1 and J is TRBJ2-1; 12 nucleotides match TRBD2. The germline CDR1 and CDR2 sequences are MGHRA and YSYEKL. V gave up 3 bases and J gave up 4 bases; unmatched junction bases: 7. There are 17 residues in the CDR3. The CDR3 coding sequence is TGCGCCAGCAGCCACTACTCCGGACTAGCGGGATACAATGAGCAGTTCTTC. Translation gives CASSHYSGLAGYNEQFF.

The V and J genes are TRBV7-2 and TRBJ2-3, with a weak D call TRBD1 (7 bases). Germline lookup yields CDR1 SGHTA and CDR2 FQGNSA. V dropped 5 bases and J dropped 4 bases, with 16 bases sitting between them. CDR3 length equals 15 residues. CDR3 coding DNA: TGTGCCAGCAGCGGGGGCGGCAGGGGGGCAGATACGCAGTATTTT. It translates to CASSGGGRGADTQYF. Complete variable domain (other parts from reference TRBV7-2 and TRBJ2-3): GAGVSQSPSNKVTEKGKDVELRCDPISGHTALYWYRQSLGQGLEFLIYFQGNSAPDKSGLPSDRFSAERTGGSVSTLTIQRTQQEDSAVYLCASSGGGRGADTQYFGPGTRLTVL.

The chain employs TRBV10-2 and TRBJ1-1; perhaps TRBD1 as D (5 bases). The CDR3 is made up of 13 amino acids. CDR1 and CDR2 from the germline V gene are WSHSY and SAAADI. V was trimmed by 8 bases and J by 11 bases, leaving 21 bases between them. The CDR3 sequence is CASSGTGGLGAFF. Here the CDR3 DNA reads TGCGCCAGCTCCGGGACTGGGGGTTTGGGGGCTTTCTTT.

V gene TRBV28 combines with J gene TRBJ1-1; the D gene is possibly TRBD1 (6 bases). The CDR3 is 14 amino acids. Trimming cost V 8 bases and J 4 bases, with 17 bases left between them. Germline V gene sequence: CDR1 MDHEN, CDR2 SYDVKM. As DNA, the CDR3 is TGTGCCAGCTCTACCGTAAACAGGGCCACTGAAGCTTTCTTT. It specifies CASSTVNRATEAFF.

The DNA of the CDR3 is TGTGCCAGCAGCTTAGTTCCCCGCGAGACAGGGGAGGCTCTCTACGAGCAGTACTTC. This encodes CASSLVPRETGEALYEQYF. The V and J genes are TRBV11-3 and TRBJ2-7, with 8 positions matching TRBD1. V trimming: 1 base; J trimming: 3 bases; junction bases outside the gene matches: 17. There are 19 residues in the CDR3. Germline V gene lookup returns CDR1 SGHNT and CDR2 YENEEA.

V usage is TRBV6-1 and J usage is TRBJ1-1, with 7 bases identical to TRBD1. Germline V CDR1 and CDR2: MNHNS, SASEGT. V was clipped by 6 bases and J by 7 bases; unmatched bases: 8. The CDR3 is made up of 13 amino acids. The CDR3 nucleotides read TGTGCCAGCAGCCGGCAGGGGGTAATTGAAGCTTTCTTT. Its translation is CASSRQGVIEAFF.

The chain uses TRBV5-1 and TRBJ1-1; TRBD1 matches 9 bases. CDR3 length equals 16 residues. V lost 4 bases to trimming and J lost 6 bases; unmatched junction nucleotides: 13. Looked up from germline, CDR1 is SGHRS and CDR2 is YFSETQ. CDR3 coding DNA: TGCGCCAGCAGCCCCGGGGCCCCCGACAGGGGGGCTGAAGCTTTCTTT. Translated: CASSPGAPDRGAEAFF.

CDR3 sequence: CASWGGKPEAFF. In nucleotides, the CDR3 is TGTGCCAGTTGGGGGGGGAAGCCTGAAGCTTTCTTT. The chain recombines TRBV28 with TRBJ1-1; possible D gene TRBD1, 5 bases. The V gene's germline CDR1 is MDHEN and CDR2 SYDVKM. The CDR3 covers 12 residues. V gave up 9 bases and J gave up 6 bases, with 14 bases separating them.

The V and J genes are TRBV27 and TRBJ2-2; 9 nucleotides agree with TRBD1. Germline values: CDR1 MNHEY, CDR2 SMNVEV (reference sequence). The junction had 15 bases not matched to a gene; V was cut back by 6 bases and J by 4 bases. The CDR3 loop spans 18 amino acids. CDR3 sequence reads: CASSRGWGQGPTTGELFF. CDR3 nucleotides: TGTGCCAGCAGCCGCGGTTGGGGACAGGGACCGACCACCGGGGAGCTGTTTTTT.

The V and J genes are TRBV7-2 and TRBJ1-5, with TRBD1 matching 9 bases. CDR1 and CDR2 from the germline V gene are SGHTA and FQGNSA. The CDR3 length is 16 residues. Losses at the gene ends were 1 base for V and 5 bases for J; bases not matched to a gene: 6. In nucleotides, the CDR3 is TGTGCCAGCAGCTTAGGCGGGACAGGGTTTGATCAGCCCCAGCATTTT. The encoded protein is CASSLGGTGFDQPQHF.

This chain joins TRBV11-3 and TRBJ1-1; 8 positions agree with TRBD1. This CDR3 contains 15 residues. Germline CDR1 and CDR2: SGHNT and YENEEA. Losses at the gene ends were 4 bases for V and 1 base for J; bases not matched to a gene: 5. CDR3 amino acids: CASSSGQGENTEAFF. Written as DNA, the CDR3 is TGTGCCAGCAGCTCCGGACAGGGCGAGAACACTGAAGCTTTCTTT.

The rearrangement joins TRBV4-2 to TRBJ2-7, with 7 bases aligning to TRBD1. Trimming cost V 3 bases and J 2 bases; bases outside gene matches: 7. This CDR3 has 15 residues. CDR1 and CDR2 from the germline V gene are LGHNA and YNFKEQ. CDR3: CASSQSTGSTYEQYF. In DNA form, the CDR3 reads TGTGCCAGCAGCCAGTCGACAGGGTCCACCTACGAGCAGTACTTC.

V usage is TRBV5-5 and J usage is TRBJ1-3; no firm D call. This CDR3 comprises 17 residues. CDR1 is SGHKS, CDR2 YYEKEE, per germline (reference sequence). V shed 2 bases and J shed 2 bases, with 17 bases lying between them. The CDR3 nucleotides read TGTGCCAGCAGCTTTCAAGGTCAGGAGGTTGCTGGAAACACCATATATTTT. Translation: CASSFQGQEVAGNTIYF.

The DNA of the CDR3 is TGTGCCAGCCGTCGGGGGTTGGTTAACACTGAAGCTTTCTTT. This sequence encodes CASRRGLVNTEAFF. V gene TRBV27 combines with J gene TRBJ1-1, with D perhaps TRBD1 (5 bases). Deletions cut 8 bases from V and 2 bases from J, with 15 bases between. The CDR3 spans 14 residues. From germline, CDR1 is MNHEY and CDR2 SMNVEV (reference sequence).

This rearrangement joins TRBV6-5 to TRBJ1-3; no reliable D call. CDR1 and CDR2 (germline): MNHEY, SVGAGI. V lost 0 bases and J lost 2, with 11 bases in between. The CDR3 is 16 residues long. The CDR3 is CASSYSGGVPGNTIYF. DNA for the CDR3: TGTGCCAGCAGTTACTCCGGCGGGGTCCCTGGAAACACCATATATTTT.

The chain employs TRBV18 and TRBJ2-7; 10 bases align to TRBD1. CDR3 length: 15 residues. Germline V gene sequence: CDR1 KGHSH, CDR2 LQKENI. Trimming at V came to 0 bases and at J to 6 bases, leaving 5 bases not matched to a gene. The CDR3 region is CASSPPSRTGGEQYF. In DNA form, the CDR3 reads TGTGCCAGCTCACCACCGAGTAGGACAGGGGGCGAGCAGTACTTC.

CDR3 nucleotides: TGTGCCAGCAGCCAACCCGGGACTAGCGGCGACTCCTACGAGCAGTACTTC. Translation gives CASSQPGTSGDSYEQYF. This chain joins TRBV13 and TRBJ2-7; 11 positions agree with TRBD2. The CDR3 is made up of 17 amino acids. Germline-derived CDR1 and CDR2 are PRHDT and FYEKMQ (reference sequence). Trimming at V came to 5 bases and at J to 0 bases, leaving 9 bases not matched to a gene.

The genes are TRBV27 and TRBJ2-1, with TRBD2 as a possible D gene (6 bases). Trimming stripped 11 bases from V and 1 base from J, with 12 bases between. This CDR3 has 13 residues. Germline V gives CDR1 MNHEY, CDR2 SMNVEV (reference sequence). The CDR3 DNA reads TGTGCCGTTCTAGCGCCTTCCTACAATGAGCAGTTCTTC. Translating gives CAVLAPSYNEQFF.

The rearrangement uses TRBV27 and TRBJ1-5, with D maybe TRBD1 (6 bases). This CDR3 comprises 14 residues. Germline CDR1 reads MNHEY; CDR2 reads SMNVEV (reference sequence). Trimming pared 3 bases from V and 2 bases from J, leaving 8 bases between. The CDR3 DNA reads as TGTGCCAGCAGTTTGCGACAGGGCAATCAGCCCCAGCATTTT. Protein product: CASSLRQGNQPQHF.

This clone was recorded once. V and J are TRBV27 and TRBJ2-1; TRBD2 is a possible D gene (5 bases). The CDR3 has 17 residues. The ends were cut back, 5 bases at V and 3 bases at J, with 20 bases in the middle. The germline CDR1 and CDR2 sequences are MNHEY and SMNVEV (reference sequence). CDR3 DNA: TGTGCCAGCAGTCCCGGAGGACCCCCTCGTCGCTACAATGAGCAGTTCTTC. This codes for CASSPGGPPRRYNEQFF.

The J gene is TRBJ2-6, the V gene TRBV2; D not certain. The CDR3 consists of 14 residues. Germline CDR1 reads SNHLY; CDR2 reads FYNNEI. The V end lost 7 bases, the J end lost 1 base, and 8 bases lay between the germline ends. The CDR3 loop reads CASIRNSGANVLTF. The DNA of the CDR3 is TGTGCCAGCATCAGAAATTCTGGGGCCAACGTCCTGACTTTC.

CDR3 loop: CASSPLRGGNSYNSPLHF. Written as DNA, the CDR3 is TGTGCCAGCAGCCCATTGAGGGGGGGAAACTCCTATAATTCACCCCTCCACTTT. The V and J genes are TRBV13 and TRBJ1-6; D possibly corresponds to TRBD1 (6 bases). There are 18 residues in the CDR3. Trimming pared 5 bases from V and 0 bases from J, leaving 17 bases between. Germline values: CDR1 PRHDT, CDR2 FYEKMQ (reference sequence).

The chain links TRBV5-4 to TRBJ2-3, with 12 bases aligning to TRBD2. The CDR3 contains 14 residues. CDR1 is SGHNT, CDR2 YYREEE, per germline (reference sequence). V gave up 10 bases and J gave up 2 bases; unmatched junction bases: 5. Here the CDR3 reads CAGRLAGVTDTQYF. In nucleotides, the CDR3 is TGTGCCGGGCGACTAGCGGGGGTCACAGATACGCAGTATTTT.

The V and J genes are TRBV10-1 and TRBJ2-7; 14 positions match TRBD2. Losses at the gene ends were 8 bases for V and 6 bases for J; bases not matched to a gene: 9. CDR1 is WNHNN and CDR2 is SYGVQD in the germline V gene (reference sequence). The CDR3 is 15 amino acids. CDR3 region: CASPRQGTSGSEQYF. CDR3 nucleotides: TGCGCCAGCCCACGACAAGGGACTAGCGGGAGCGAGCAGTACTTC.

This rearrangement joins TRBV7-2 to TRBJ2-1, with 7 bases identical to TRBD1. The junction had 7 bases not matched to a gene; V was cut back by 1 base and J by 7 bases. CDR1 SGHTA and CDR2 FQGNSA come from the germline V gene. The CDR3 consists of 15 residues. CDR3 protein: CASSLVPGTVNEQFF. In nucleotides, the CDR3 is TGTGCCAGCAGCTTAGTTCCGGGGACAGTAAATGAGCAGTTCTTC. Supplemented by reference TRBV7-2 and TRBJ2-1, the full variable domain reads GAGVSQSPSNKVTEKGKDVELRCDPISGHTALYWYRQSLGQGLEFLIYFQGNSAPDKSGLPSDRFSAERTGGSVSTLTIQRTQQEDSAVYLCASSLVPGTVNEQFFGPGTRLTVL.

This clone was observed a single time. This rearrangement joins TRBV14 to TRBJ1-5, with no clear D. The germline CDR1 and CDR2 sequences are SGHDN and FVKESK. The CDR3 covers 13 residues. V was pared by 4 bases and J by 10 bases, with 14 bases between. CDR3 residues: CASSPNTDIPQHF. The CDR3 DNA sequence: TGTGCCAGCAGCCCTAATACCGACATACCCCAGCATTTT.

This rearrangement joins TRBV20-1 to TRBJ1-2; no firm D call. With 3 bases removed from V and 8 bases from J, the gap between germline ends came to 10 bases. This CDR3 has 11 residues. The germline V gene has CDR1 DFQATT and CDR2 SNEGSKA (reference sequence). This CDR3 reads CSASARRGYTF. In nucleotides, the CDR3 is TGCAGTGCTAGTGCCCGGCGGGGCTACACCTTC.

The J gene is TRBJ2-1, the V gene TRBV7-2; the match to TRBD2 covers 7 bases. Trimming removed 1 base from V and 6 bases from J; junction bases left unmatched: 3. Germline V gene data show CDR1 as SGHTA and CDR2 as FQGNSA. CDR3 length: 14 amino acids. CDR3: CASSLGLAVNEQFF. CDR3 sequence (DNA): TGTGCCAGCAGCTTAGGGCTAGCGGTCAATGAGCAGTTCTTC.

This chain connects TRBV11-3 to TRBJ2-7; 11 nucleotides match TRBD2. This CDR3 comprises 17 residues. The junction had 14 bases not matched to a gene; V was cut back by 5 bases and J by 5 bases. The germline V gene has CDR1 SGHNT and CDR2 YENEEA. CDR3 DNA: TGTGCCAGCAGCCCCAGATTAGCGGGAGGGCCATACGACGAGCAGTACTTC. Residues: CASSPRLAGGPYDEQYF.

The chain combines TRBV28 with TRBJ2-1, with 8 bases matching TRBD2. This CDR3 is 17 amino acids long. With V trimmed by 7 bases and J by 1 base, 12 bases remained unmatched. Germline CDR1 is MDHEN and CDR2 is SYDVKM. The chain's CDR3 is CASNPLGAGGSYNEQFF. The CDR3 bases are TGTGCCAGCAACCCCCTGGGGGCGGGAGGATCCTACAATGAGCAGTTCTTC.